This T cell receptor (beta chain) was recorded in a study of blood T cell repertoires in COVID-19 (dated by TCRdb to about 2020). Broadly, across the study: Samples from collaborators originated in the United States, Italy and Spain and spanned both the acute and convalescent phases of COVID-19. The prospective study material was composed of cDNA or gDNA derived from T cells, B-cell-depleted T cells, or PBMCs. Subjects who had been exposed to COVID-19, were actively infected with it, or had recovered from it provided the deeply sampled blood TCRbeta repertoires that made up the dataset. The repertoires were made available in a free public database intended to serve as a resource for research on the immune response to SARS-CoV-2. The samples were drawn from two sources: the first 160 participants of the ongoing ImmuneRACE study, and about 1,300 subjects contributed by 6 global collaborators. Nearly every sample came with metadata listing a de-identified subject ID, COVID-19 status, age in years and sex. Where available, HLA class I and class II types were obtained from metadata supplied by the sample provider rather than from assay-based typing. On the study overall, not on this receptor specifically: The amount of clinical and demographic metadata varied by source and participant and was provided uncurated.

Comments on this clone: The antigen this receptor binds is unknown. Base qualities are not recorded, but no much larger clone differs from it by a single base.

TCRbeta CDR3 regions were amplified from genomic DNA using the immunoSEQ Assay, a bias-controlled multiplex PCR. In the authors' own workflow: Within the assay, amplification of reference gene primers was used to estimate how many nucleated cells each sample contained. Sequence reads were collapsed and filtered to measure the absolute abundance of every unique TCRbeta CDR3 rearrangement. Productive Simpson clonality was computed per sample as the square root of Simpson's diversity index over productive rearrangements. TCRdb retrieved this table from immuneACCESS and kept in-frame rearrangements only. Not all clones are present; in checked studies, unresolved V genes account for under half, and no reason is known for the remainder. From that table come the V and J calls and clone size; the DNA was used to work out D and trimming. This sample gives about 69,000 clones in total; approximately 80% of them show up just once. The ten most abundant clones make up 10% to 15% of the sample.

At one collaborating source in Seattle, patients were enrolled during active infection and were followed longitudinally through the course of disease. The collaborating institutions used their own protocols to collect whole blood in K2EDTA tubes. For TCRbeta analysis, collaborators shipped samples in one of three forms: frozen whole blood, isolated PBMCs, or DNA extracted from either of those sample types. The germline V gene (reference sequence) gives CDR1 as MNHEY and CDR2 as SMNVEV. V is pruned by 6 bases and J by 3 bases, leaving 3 bases of the junction without a gene match. The CDR3 covers 14 residues, taking in both the cysteine and the phenylalanine. Only the CDR3 part of the read is kept: 42 bases, read in frame from the first base.

This receptor was taken from a man aged 50 or older with COVID-19, enrolled during active disease. Source material: peripheral blood. The chain is made from TRBV27 and TRBJ1-4; 8 bases in the junction line up with TRBD1. The sequence in DNA is TGTGCCAGCAGGAGACAGGGGTCTAATGAAAAACTGTTTTTT. Translated, this gives CASRRQGSNEKLFF.